The 10 T cell receptor beta chains given below trace back to one sample, sequenced in a study of long-term antiretroviral therapy in people with HIV. Survey-level immunoSEQ v3.0 assays were run. Sequencing used immunoSEQ multiplex PCR; TCRdb keeps in-frame clones, though not all of them. This table has some 16,000 clones, 90% to 95% appearing once. The sequencing here drew on unsorted PBMCs, taken 0.6 years after starting antiretroviral therapy. These TCRs come from a woman between 40 and 55 years old with HIV.

This chain's CDR3 is CASSYSQGYGYTF. CDR3 nucleotide sequence: TGTGCCAGCAGTTATTCACAGGGGTATGGCTACACCTTC. This chain uses TRBV6-5 with TRBJ1-2; TRBD1 matches at 7 bases. CDR1 and CDR2 (germline): MNHEY, SVGAGI. The CDR3 is made up of 13 amino acids. V lost 3 bases to trimming and J lost 5 bases; unmatched junction nucleotides: 3.

This clone was counted once. The gene calls are TRBV15 and TRBJ2-1; TRBD2 agrees at 8 bases. V gave up 2 bases and J gave up 4 bases; unmatched junction bases: 10. This CDR3 is 17 amino acids long. The V gene's germline CDR1 is LNHNV and CDR2 YYDKDF (reference sequence). This CDR3 is CATSRTEGAGVYNEQFF. CDR3 bases: TGTGCCACCAGCAGAACCGAGGGAGCGGGGGTTTACAATGAGCAGTTCTTC.

V usage is TRBV11-2 and J usage is TRBJ2-3, with D possibly being TRBD2 (5 bases). Germline V CDR1 and CDR2: SGHAT, FQNNGV. This CDR3 is 13 amino acids long. With 1 base removed from V and 5 bases from J, the gap between germline ends came to 7 bases. Written as DNA, the CDR3 is TGTGCCAGCAGCTTAGGGAGGTTAGATACGCAGTATTTT. Encoded protein: CASSLGRLDTQYF.

The genes are TRBV5-4 and TRBJ2-7; D gene ambiguous. Trimming stripped 1 base from V and 3 bases from J, with 11 bases between. Germline CDR1 SGHNT, CDR2 YYREEE (reference sequence). This CDR3 has 14 amino acids. The CDR3 nucleotides read TGTGCCAGCAGCTTGTCGCGAAGCGACTACGAGCAGTACTTC. Protein: CASSLSRSDYEQYF.

The chain recombines TRBV10-3 with TRBJ1-5; 8 bases are shared with TRBD1. With V trimmed by 6 bases and J by 4 bases, 5 bases remained unmatched. The CDR3 is 14 amino acids. CDR1 and CDR2 from the germline V gene are ENHRY and SYGVKD. Written as DNA, the CDR3 is TGTGCCATCAGCAAGACAGGGGATAATCAGCCCCAGCATTTT. Translating it yields CAISKTGDNQPQHF.

The V gene is TRBV7-9, the J gene TRBJ2-5; 8 bases are a match to TRBD1. CDR3 length: 14 residues. Germline CDR1 is SEHNR and CDR2 is FQNEAQ (reference sequence). The V gene end was trimmed by 5 bases and the J gene end by 5 bases; junction bases not matched to a gene: 7. DNA of the CDR3: TGTGCCAGCAGCCTTACAGGGGGGCTGGAGACCCAGTACTTC. This translates into CASSLTGGLETQYF.

This chain links TRBV7-9 with TRBJ2-5; D call uncertain. The CDR3 sequence is 12 residues long. Trimming pared 2 bases from V and 13 bases from J, leaving 14 bases between. CDR1 and CDR2 from the germline V gene are SEHNR and FQNEAQ (reference sequence). CDR3 sequence reads: CASSLPQGDPYF. CDR3 nucleotide sequence: TGTGCCAGCAGCTTACCCCAAGGTGACCCGTACTTC. The entire variable domain, with the rest obtained from reference TRBV7-9 and TRBJ2-5, is as follows: DTGVSQNPRHKITKRGQNVTFRCDPISEHNRLYWYRQTLGQGPEFLTYFQNEAQLEKSRLLSDRFSAERPKGSFSTLEIQRTEQGDSAMYLCASSLPQGDPYFGPGTRLLVL.

The chain links TRBV6-6 to TRBJ1-1; D is unresolved. V was cut by 0 bases and J by 11 bases, with 13 bases left in between. Germline V lookup: CDR1 MNHNY, CDR2 SVGAGI (reference sequence). The CDR3 contains 13 residues. Written as DNA, the CDR3 is TGTGCCAGCAGTTACTCAGGTTTCACCGGGGCTTTCTTT. Protein: CASSYSGFTGAFF.

The chain employs TRBV15 and TRBJ2-3; D is undetermined. There are 15 residues in the CDR3. The V gene's germline CDR1 is LNHNV and CDR2 YYDKDF (reference sequence). Trimming removed 0 bases from V and 6 bases from J, with 13 bases in between. The DNA for the CDR3 is TGTGCCACCAGCAGAGAGGTAAATAGTCGGGATACGCAGTATTTT. Translated: CATSREVNSRDTQYF.

V usage is TRBV7-2 and J usage is TRBJ1-2; 9 bases are shared with TRBD1. With V trimmed by 5 bases and J by 8 bases, 12 bases remained unmatched. CDR3 length equals 15 residues. The germline gives CDR1 SGHTA, CDR2 FQGNSA. CDR3 loop: CASSARTGDLGGYTF. DNA for the CDR3: TGTGCCAGCAGCGCGAGGACAGGGGATTTAGGGGGCTACACCTTC.